The 7 T cell receptor beta chains in this list originate from one sample, sequenced in a study of OX40 agonist ivuxolimab in advanced cancers. Repertoires were generated with immunoSEQ multiplex PCR, while TCRdb's copy carries only in-frame clones and drops some. The sample carries fewer than 70,000 clones, around four fifths recorded once. Sequencing was performed on CD4+ or CD8+ T cells sorted from blood, taken in a trial of the OX40 agonist ivuxolimab. The receptors shown here come from an adult with an advanced solid tumor such as melanoma, head and neck, liver or kidney cancer.

The CDR3 bases are TGTGCCAGCAGCCCCCCGAGGGGGAGTAATGAAAAACTGTTTTTT. Amino acids: CASSPPRGSNEKLFF. This chain links TRBV7-9 with TRBJ1-4, with D possibly being TRBD1 (6 bases). Germline V gene sequence: CDR1 SEHNR, CDR2 FQNEAQ (reference sequence). The CDR3 extends over 15 amino acids. Trimming pared 5 bases from V and 4 bases from J, leaving 14 bases between.

This rearrangement joins TRBV7-6 to TRBJ2-3, with D possibly TRBD2 on 7 matching bases. This CDR3 spans 14 amino acids. Trimming stripped 2 bases from V and 6 bases from J, with 12 bases between. Germline V gives CDR1 SGHVS, CDR2 FNYEAQ. The CDR3 sequence is CASSLRGASDTQYF. CDR3 DNA sequence: TGTGCCAGCAGCTTACGGGGGGCCTCGGATACGCAGTATTTT.

DNA for the CDR3: TGCGCCAGCAGTGAGGGGCGCCTCGGCGAGCAGTACTTC. Amino acids: CASSEGRLGEQYF. V and J are TRBV5-1 and TRBJ2-7, with D perhaps being TRBD1 or TRBD2 (5 bases each). Germline CDR1 reads SGHRS; CDR2 reads YFSETQ. With 5 bases removed from V and 6 bases from J, the gap between germline ends came to 15 bases. This CDR3 comprises 13 residues.

The rearrangement links TRBV18 to TRBJ1-2, with D tentatively TRBD1 (6 bases). CDR3 length: 13 amino acids. With 3 bases removed from V and 8 bases from J, the gap between germline ends came to 13 bases. Germline CDR1 and CDR2: KGHSH and LQKENI. The CDR3 sequence: CASSPEQGRGYTF. Here the CDR3 DNA reads TGTGCCAGCTCACCCGAACAGGGCCGGGGCTACACCTTC.

The chain carries TRBV5-1 and TRBJ1-2; 7 positions match TRBD1. This CDR3 contains 16 residues. Germline-derived CDR1 and CDR2 are SGHRS and YFSETQ. V shed 2 bases and J 2 bases; nucleotides not matched to a gene: 9. The CDR3 here is CASSLGTDLRNYGYTF. The CDR3 DNA is TGCGCCAGCAGCTTAGGGACAGACTTAAGAAACTATGGCTACACCTTC. Combining the CDR3 with reference TRBV5-1 and TRBJ1-2 gives the whole variable domain KAGVTQTPRYLIKTRGQQVTLSCSPISGHRSVSWYQQTPGQGLQFLFEYFSETQRNKGNFPGRFSGRQFSNSRSEMNVSTLELGDSALYLCASSLGTDLRNYGYTFGSGTRLTVV.

J is TRBJ1-6 and V is TRBV6-5, with 11 bases lining up with TRBD1. The CDR3 is made up of 16 amino acids. The germline gives CDR1 MNHEY, CDR2 SVGAGI. V lost 0 bases and J lost 12; bases outside the gene matches: 7. The DNA of the CDR3 is TGTGCCAGCAGTTACTCTCGGACAGGGGGCCTTTTACCCCTCCACTTT. It specifies CASSYSRTGGLLPLHF.

The rearrangement links TRBV9 to TRBJ2-2; 7 bases match TRBD2. V was clipped by 1 base and J by 2 bases; unmatched bases: 5. Germline V CDR1 and CDR2: SGDLS, YYNGEE. The CDR3 is 16 residues long. CDR3 coding DNA: TGTGCCAGCAGCGTAAGCGGGATTACCAACACCGGGGAGCTGTTTTTT. Amino acid sequence: CASSVSGITNTGELFF.